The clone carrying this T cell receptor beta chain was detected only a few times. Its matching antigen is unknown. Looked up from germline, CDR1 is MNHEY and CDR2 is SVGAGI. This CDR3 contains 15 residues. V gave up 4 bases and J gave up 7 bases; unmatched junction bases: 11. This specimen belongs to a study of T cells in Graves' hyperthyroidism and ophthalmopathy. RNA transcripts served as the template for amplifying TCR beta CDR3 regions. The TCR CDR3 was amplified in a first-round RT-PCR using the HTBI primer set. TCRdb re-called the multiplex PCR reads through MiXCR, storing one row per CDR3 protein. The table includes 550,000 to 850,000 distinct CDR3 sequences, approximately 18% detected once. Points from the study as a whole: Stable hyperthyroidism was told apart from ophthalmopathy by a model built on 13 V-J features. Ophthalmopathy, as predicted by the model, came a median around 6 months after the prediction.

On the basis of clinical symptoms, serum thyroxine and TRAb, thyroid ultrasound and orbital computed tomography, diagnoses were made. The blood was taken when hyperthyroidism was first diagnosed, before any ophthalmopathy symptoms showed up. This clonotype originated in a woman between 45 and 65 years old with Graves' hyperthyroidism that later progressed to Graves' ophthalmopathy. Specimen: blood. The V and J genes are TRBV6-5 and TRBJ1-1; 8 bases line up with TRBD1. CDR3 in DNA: TGTGCCAGCAGTTCCCGAGGACAGGGACGAGGTGAAGCTTTCTTT. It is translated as CASSSRGQGRGEAFF.